Given below is one T cell receptor beta chain in context. What it recognizes is unknown. These data are taken from a study of long-term antiretroviral therapy in people with HIV. CDR1 and CDR2 (germline): MNHEY, SMNVEV (reference sequence). CDR3 length equals 13 residues. Trimming removed 3 bases at V and 0 bases at J, with 5 bases between. This was the immunoSEQ v3.0 assay at survey level. Sequencing of each sample targeted about 40,000-50,000 T-cell genomes. Method: immunoSEQ multiplex PCR; TCRdb's copy keeps in-frame clones and lacks some. This table holds around 20,000 clones, around 80% found once. Regarding the study as a whole: Blood dates from 2004 to 2017, possibly under older ART regimens. The study lacked data on ART adherence, viral resistance or therapy changes.

All participants with HIV were treated in the United States. The specimen comprised unsorted PBMCs, sampled 0.6 years after starting antiretroviral therapy. The rearrangement joins TRBV27 to TRBJ1-1; D unclear. The TCR sequence derives from a woman under 30 with HIV. Here the CDR3 reads CASSFEVNTEAFF. The DNA of the CDR3 is TGTGCCAGCAGTTTCGAGGTGAACACTGAAGCTTTCTTT.